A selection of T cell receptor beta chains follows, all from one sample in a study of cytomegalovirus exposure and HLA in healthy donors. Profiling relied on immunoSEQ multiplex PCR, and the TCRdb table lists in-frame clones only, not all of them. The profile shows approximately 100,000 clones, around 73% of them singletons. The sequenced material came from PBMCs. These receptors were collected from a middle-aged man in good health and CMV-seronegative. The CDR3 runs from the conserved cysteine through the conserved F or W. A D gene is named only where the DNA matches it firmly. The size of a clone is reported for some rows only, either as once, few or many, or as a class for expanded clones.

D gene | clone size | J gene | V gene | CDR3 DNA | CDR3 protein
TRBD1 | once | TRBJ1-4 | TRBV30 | TGTGCCTGGTCGACCGGGACAGGGGATGAAAAACTGTTTTTT | CAWSTGTGDEKLFF
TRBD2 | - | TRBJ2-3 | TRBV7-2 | TGTGCCAGCAGCTTACTAAGCGGGGGCGCAGATACGCAGTATTTT | CASSLLSGGADTQYF
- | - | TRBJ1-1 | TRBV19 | TGTGCCAGTAGTGGGGGGTACACTGAAGCTTTCTTT | CASSGGYTEAFF
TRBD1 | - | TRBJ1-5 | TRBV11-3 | TGTGCCAGCAGCCTCACCCTTCCGGGACAGGTCGGACCTAGCAATCAGCCCCAGCATTTT | CASSLTLPGQVGPSNQPQHF
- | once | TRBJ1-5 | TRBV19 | TGTGCCAGTAGTCCGACCCGACGGGGATGGAGGCCCCAGCATTTT | CASSPTRRGWRPQHF
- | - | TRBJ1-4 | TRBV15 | TGTGCCACCAGCGGACAGCTTAATGAAAAACTGTTTTTT | CATSGQLNEKLFF
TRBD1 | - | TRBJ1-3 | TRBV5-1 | TGCGCCAGCAGCGACGGGGACAGGGGAAAATCTGGAAACACCATATATTTT | CASSDGDRGKSGNTIYF
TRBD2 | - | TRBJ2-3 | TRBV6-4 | TGTGCCAGCAGTCCCTTGACTAGCGGAGATACGCAGTATTTT | CASSPLTSGDTQYF
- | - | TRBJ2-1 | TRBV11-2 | TGTGCCAGCAGCTTTGAGGCCTTTCCGACTGCTAACAATGAGCAGTTCTTC | CASSFEAFPTANNEQFF
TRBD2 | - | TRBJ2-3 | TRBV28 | TGTGCCAGCAGTTTTAAGCGGGGGGGCCCCGATACGCAGTATTTT | CASSFKRGGPDTQYF
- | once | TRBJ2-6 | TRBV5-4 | TGTGCCAGCAGCCCCACCCAGGGCTCTGGGGCCAACGTCCTGACTTTC | CASSPTQGSGANVLTF
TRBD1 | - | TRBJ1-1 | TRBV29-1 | TGCAGCGTTGAACGGCAGGGGGGAGAGGCTTTCTTT | CSVERQGGEAFF
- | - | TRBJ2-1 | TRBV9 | TGTGCCAGCAGCGTAGTTGTGGGCAGCTCCTACAATGAGCAGTTCTTC | CASSVVVGSSYNEQFF
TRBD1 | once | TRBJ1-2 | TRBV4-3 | TGCGCCAGCAGCCAACCGGGACAGGGCGGCGGCTACACCTTC | CASSQPGQGGGYTF
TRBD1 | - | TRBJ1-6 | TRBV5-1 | TGCGCCAGCAGCCCCCAGGGGGACAGAGGTTCACCCCTCCACTTT | CASSPQGDRGSPLHF
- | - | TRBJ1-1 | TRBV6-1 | TGTGCCAGCAGTGAAATCGAGGAAGCTATGAACACTGAAGCTTTCTTT | CASSEIEEAMNTEAFF
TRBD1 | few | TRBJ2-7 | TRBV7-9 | TGTGCCAGCAGCTTAGGACAGGGGGCCCACGAGCAGTACTTC | CASSLGQGAHEQYF
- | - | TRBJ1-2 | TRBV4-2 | TGTGCCAGCAGCCAAGATGGGGAGGACTATGGCTACACCTTC | CASSQDGEDYGYTF
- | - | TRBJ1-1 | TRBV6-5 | TGTGCCAGCAGTTACGCAGGGGCTGGCACTGAAGCTTTCTTT | CASSYAGAGTEAFF
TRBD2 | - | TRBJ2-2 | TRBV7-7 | TGTGCTAGCGGGCAGCTTTCCACCGGGGAGCTGTTTTTT | CASGQLSTGELFF
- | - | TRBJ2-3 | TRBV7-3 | TGTGCCAGCAGCTTAATTCCGGGGGAGACCACAGATACGCAGTATTTT | CASSLIPGETTDTQYF
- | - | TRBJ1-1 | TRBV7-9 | TGTTCCAGCAGCTTAGGAGGGACTGAAGCTTTCTTT | CSSSLGGTEAFF
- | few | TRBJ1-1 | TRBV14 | TGTGCCAGCAGCCAAGAACATGCTTACACTGAAGCTTTCTTT | CASSQEHAYTEAFF
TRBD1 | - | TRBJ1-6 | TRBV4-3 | TGCGCCAGCAGCCAAGGGACAGGGGAGAGTTCACCCCTCCACTTT | CASSQGTGESSPLHF
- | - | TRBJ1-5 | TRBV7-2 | TGTGCCAGCAGCGTCTATAATCAGCCCCAGCATTTT | CASSVYNQPQHF